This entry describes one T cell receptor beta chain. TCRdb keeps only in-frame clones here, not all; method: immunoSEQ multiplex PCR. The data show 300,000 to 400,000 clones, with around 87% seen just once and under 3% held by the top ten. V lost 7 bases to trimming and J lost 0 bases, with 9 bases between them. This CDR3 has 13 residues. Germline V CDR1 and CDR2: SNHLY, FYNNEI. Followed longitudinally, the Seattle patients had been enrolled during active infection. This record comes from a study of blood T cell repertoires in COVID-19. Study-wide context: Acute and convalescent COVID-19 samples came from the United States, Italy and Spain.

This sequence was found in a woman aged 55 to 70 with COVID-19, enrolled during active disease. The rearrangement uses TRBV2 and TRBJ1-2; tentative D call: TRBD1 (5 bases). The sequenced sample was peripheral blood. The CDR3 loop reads CASTDRSNYGYTF. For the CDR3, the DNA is TGTGCCAGCACAGACAGATCTAACTATGGCTACACCTTC.